Only one count was recorded for the clone carrying this T cell receptor (beta chain). The sample is drawn from a study of shared clonotypes between healthy human individuals. TCRdb's table, derived via immunoSEQ multiplex PCR, lists solely in-frame clones and lacks some. The sample yields about 1 million clones, around 74% seen once. J lost 4 bases, V lost 5 bases, and 6 bases had no gene match. The CDR3 is 14 amino acids. Germline CDR1 reads MNHNS; CDR2 reads SASEGT. The specimen sequenced was memory CD4+ T cells sorted from blood. Subset here: CD45RA-negative fraction. The receptor's source is a man between 18 and 29 years old in good health. The chain has TRBV6-1 and TRBJ2-7, with 9 bases lining up with TRBD2. The CDR3 loop reads CASSPPGLAYEQYF. The DNA of the CDR3 is TGTGCCAGCAGTCCCCCGGGACTAGCATACGAGCAGTACTTC.